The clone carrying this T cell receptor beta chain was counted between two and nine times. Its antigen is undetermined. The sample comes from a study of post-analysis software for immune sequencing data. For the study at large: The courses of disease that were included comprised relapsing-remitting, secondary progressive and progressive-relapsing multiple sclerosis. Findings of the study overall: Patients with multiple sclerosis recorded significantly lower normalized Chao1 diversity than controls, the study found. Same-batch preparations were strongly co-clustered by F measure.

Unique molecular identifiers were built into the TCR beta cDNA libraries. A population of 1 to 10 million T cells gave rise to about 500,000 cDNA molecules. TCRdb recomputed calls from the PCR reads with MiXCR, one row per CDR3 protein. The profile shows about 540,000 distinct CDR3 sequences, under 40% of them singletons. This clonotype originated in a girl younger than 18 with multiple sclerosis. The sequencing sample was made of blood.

CDR3: CATSDASPFNYGYTF. CDR3 nucleotides: TGTGCCACCAGTGATGCCAGCCCTTTTAACTATGGCTACACCTTC. The V gene is TRBV24-1, the J gene TRBJ1-2; D unresolved. V was shortened by 3 bases and J by 1 base, with 11 bases between the two germline ends. This CDR3 is built from 15 residues. Per germline, CDR1 KGHDR and CDR2 SFDVKD.